The clone carrying this T cell receptor gamma chain is large within its sample. Its antigen is not known. Trimming cost V 0 bases and J 5 bases; bases outside gene matches: 7. Germline V gene sequence: CDR1 EGSTGY, CDR2 YDSYTSSV. This CDR3 spans 14 amino acids. Sequencing used genomic DNA taken from PBMCs of patients and controls. TCRdb called clones anew from the multiplex PCR reads with CATT. Among 450 to 700 gamma-chain clones, about 25% were seen once, and the ten largest hold 61%. The sample originates from a study of gamma delta lymphoproliferative disorders and STAT genes. Study-level background: Each gamma-chain library started from at least 50 ng of genomic DNA, using the LymphoTrack Dx TCRG Assay. The EuroClonality-NGS protocol was used to prepare delta libraries.

Broader study findings: Apart from two gamma clonotypes, major patient clonotypes were public. Control T cells likely spanned varied maturation stages, whereas leukemic cells were skewed toward terminal effectors.

This TCR was sampled from a human donor in good health. The sample comprised blood. The chain is built from TRGV4 and TRGJ1 or TRGJ2. The J gene, absent from TCRdb, was called here by matching the DNA to germline. CDR3 DNA: TGTGCCACCTGGGATGGGCCGGCTGATTATAAGAAACTCTTT. Protein sequence: CATWDGPADYKKLF.